This record concerns one TCR beta chain sequence. What was sequenced were expressed TCRB transcripts, since all of the isolated RNA had been reverse transcribed. Sequencing of naive, central memory and regulatory T cell samples gave an average of roughly 4 million reads. This table comes from immunoSEQ multiplex PCR, and its TCRdb copy is limited to in-frame clones, with some not included. Of some 400,000 clones listed, approximately 16% are singletons. The sample originates from a study of beta chain features in type 1 diabetes. Study summary: Across all samples, some 110 million sorted cells were examined.

Averaging approximately 120 mL, one heparinised blood draw was given by each donor. V was clipped by 3 bases and J by 0 bases; unmatched bases: 5. The CDR3 has 17 residues. Germline CDR1 is KGHSH and CDR2 is LQKENI. The rearrangement uses TRBV18 and TRBJ2-4; 10 nucleotides agree with TRBD1. The specimen was naive CD4+ T cells from blood. The sequence came from a woman between 18 and 30 years old in good health. CDR3 sequence (DNA): TGTGCCAGCTCACCTCCGGGACAGGGGTTAGCCAAAAACATTCAGTACTTC. Protein: CASSPPGQGLAKNIQYF. The complete variable domain, with remaining parts taken from reference TRBV18 and TRBJ2-4, reads NAGVMQNPRHLVRRRGQEARLRCSPMKGHSHVYWYRQLPEEGLKFMVYLQKENIIDESGMPKERFSAEFPKEGPSILRIQQVVRGDSAAYFCASSPPGQGLAKNIQYFGAGTRLSVL.